The present T cell receptor (beta chain) was sequenced within a study of cytomegalovirus exposure and HLA in healthy donors. The PCR employed 60 Vbeta primers together with 13 Jbeta primers. TCRdb's copy holds only in-frame clones and misses some; the assay was immunoSEQ multiplex PCR. This table holds over 130,000 clones, around 81% found once. A word on this clone: Its antigen is not known.

Study results and caveats: Per a later analysis, HLA-associated TCR beta chains showed more clonal expansion than other, equally common TCR beta chains. Data from an earlier analysis indicated that most TCR beta V segments were productive either about 87% or about 30% of the time. Cytomegalovirus-associated status was assigned to about 150 TCR beta chains.

CDR1 and CDR2 from the germline V gene are SGHAT and FQNNGV. CDR3 length: 15 amino acids. The V and J ends lost 1 base and 3 bases respectively, with 13 bases between them. At collection, donors were nominally healthy, but unrecorded immune exposures were probable. The sample was PBMCs. The clonotype originates from a man aged 50 or older in good health and CMV-seronegative. The chain couples TRBV11-2 to TRBJ2-7, with a possible D match to TRBD1 (5 bases). CDR3 protein: CASSLAGAALYEQYF. The CDR3 DNA reads as TGTGCCAGCAGCTTAGCTGGGGCAGCGCTCTACGAGCAGTACTTC.